These 25 T cell receptor beta chains originate from one sample sequenced in a study of shared clonotypes between healthy human individuals. Sequenced by immunoSEQ multiplex PCR; TCRdb stores in-frame clones only, minus some. Of over a million clones detected, around 82% appear once; the ten largest clones hold about 0.52%. The specimen sequenced was memory CD4+ T cells from PBMCs. Subset given: CD45RA-negative fraction. Every receptor here comes from a man younger than 30 in good health. Some clones in this sample may be carry-over from other donors' samples.

The chain joins TRBV7-9 to TRBJ2-1; TRBD2 matches 14 bases. Trimming cost V 4 bases and J 1 base; bases outside gene matches: 3. The CDR3 extends over 17 amino acids. From germline, CDR1 is SEHNR and CDR2 FQNEAQ (reference sequence). For the CDR3, the DNA is TGTGCCAGCAGCTCGGGACTAGCGGGAGTATCCTACAATGAGCAGTTCTTC. This encodes CASSSGLAGVSYNEQFF.

A few counts support this clone. The CDR3 loop reads CASSQDDARTYNEQFF. CDR3 bases: TGCGCCAGCAGCCAAGACGACGCCCGAACCTACAATGAGCAGTTCTTC. The V gene is TRBV4-1, the J gene TRBJ2-1, with unresolved D. The V gene's germline CDR1 is MGHRA and CDR2 YSYEKL. The CDR3 covers 16 residues. Trimming cost V 0 bases and J 2 bases, with 11 bases left between them.

The chain links TRBV7-9 to TRBJ2-5; tentative D call: TRBD2 (6 bases). CDR1 is SEHNR and CDR2 is FQNEAQ in the germline V gene (reference sequence). Trimming shortened V by 5 bases and J by 7 bases, and 23 bases separated the two germline ends. The CDR3 runs 16 residues. CDR3 sequence: CASSPDVPSAIGTQYF. The CDR3 DNA reads as TGTGCCAGCAGCCCAGACGTGCCTAGCGCAATTGGGACCCAGTACTTC.

Of note for this clone: A much larger clone lies one base from this, so it may be a read error. The rearrangement links TRBV11-3 to TRBJ2-2; 10 bases agree with TRBD2. The CDR3 runs to 15 residues. CDR1 SGHNT and CDR2 YENEEA come from the germline V gene. V gave up 5 bases and J gave up 4 bases; unmatched junction bases: 4. CDR3 nucleotide sequence: TGTGCCAGCAGCCCCCTAGCGGGAGTCACCGGGGAGCTGTTTTTT. Its protein is CASSPLAGVTGELFF. Full variable domain (missing parts from reference TRBV11-3 and TRBJ2-2): EAGVVQSPRYKIIEKKQPVAFWCNPISGHNTLYWYLQNLGQGPELLIRYENEEAVDDSQLPKDRFSAERLKGVDSTLKIQPAELGDSAVYLCASSPLAGVTGELFFGEGSRLTVL.

V gene TRBV6-6 combines with J gene TRBJ1-6, with 7 bases aligning to TRBD1. The length of the CDR3 is 14 residues. J was trimmed by 7 bases and V by 7 bases; bases with no gene match: 7. Per the germline V gene, CDR1 is MNHNY and CDR2 is SVGAGI (reference sequence). This CDR3 reads CASTEDRVNSPLHF. The CDR3 DNA reads as TGTGCCAGCACCGAAGACAGGGTGAATTCACCCCTCCACTTT.

The rearrangement links TRBV30 to TRBJ2-5; TRBD2 matches at 8 bases. The DNA matches TRBJ2-7 better at its end, which makes the J call doubtful. Germline-derived CDR1 and CDR2 are GTSNPN and SVGIG (reference sequence). The CDR3 has 17 amino acids. The CDR3 is CAWSVPAGARFSYEQYF. DNA for the CDR3: TGTGCCTGGAGTGTACCAGCGGGAGCCCGGTTCAGCTACGAGCAGTACTTC.

This sequence joins TRBV9 and TRBJ1-4; tentatively, D is TRBD1 (5 bases). There are 14 residues in the CDR3. The ends were cut back, 2 bases at V and 4 bases at J, with 9 bases in the middle. CDR1 and CDR2 (germline): SGDLS, YYNGEE. CDR3 region: CASSVTDYNEKLFF. The CDR3 nucleotides read TGTGCCAGCAGCGTGACAGATTATAATGAAAAACTGTTTTTT.

This chain uses TRBV5-1 with TRBJ1-2; possibly TRBD1 for D (5 bases). Trimming stripped 1 base from V and 5 bases from J, with 12 bases between. CDR3 length: 14 amino acids. From germline, CDR1 is SGHRS and CDR2 YFSETQ. For the CDR3, the DNA is TGCGCCAGCAGCTTGACAGGCGACCCTTATGGCTACACCTTC. Translation gives CASSLTGDPYGYTF.

The chain uses TRBV28 and TRBJ2-1, with D uncertain. CDR1 is MDHEN, CDR2 SYDVKM, per germline. The CDR3 is made up of 14 amino acids. The germline V and J ends were trimmed by 7 bases and 4 bases, with 14 bases remaining between them. CDR3 protein: CASNTHDGYNEQFF. CDR3 nucleotides: TGTGCCAGCAATACTCACGACGGATACAATGAGCAGTTCTTC.

V usage is TRBV7-3 and J usage is TRBJ2-3, with D perhaps matching TRBD1 (5 bases). The CDR3 runs to 14 residues. Trimming removed 5 bases from V and 1 base from J, with 10 bases in between. The germline V gene has CDR1 SGHTA and CDR2 FQGTGA. The CDR3 loop is CASSNRSRTDTQYF. DNA of the CDR3: TGTGCCAGCAGCAACAGGAGCCGCACAGATACGCAGTATTTT.

V and J are TRBV18 and TRBJ1-6; no reliable D call. Germline V gene data show CDR1 as KGHSH and CDR2 as LQKENI. CDR3 length: 13 amino acids. Trimming removed 4 bases at V and 7 bases at J, with 8 bases between. Written as DNA, the CDR3 is TGTGCCAGCTCACGACTGAAGAATTCACCCCTCCACTTT. Translation: CASSRLKNSPLHF.

The rearrangement joins TRBV5-1 to TRBJ1-6, with D uncertain. V dropped 0 bases and J dropped 4 bases, with 2 bases sitting between them. This CDR3 comprises 13 residues. Per the germline V gene, CDR1 is SGHRS and CDR2 is YFSETQ. CDR3 amino acids: CASSLGYNSPLHF. DNA of the CDR3: TGCGCCAGCAGCTTGGGGTATAATTCACCCCTCCACTTT.

This clone was picked up a small number of times. In DNA form, the CDR3 reads TGTGCCAGCAGTTTGACCGGGACAGCAAACACTGAAGCTTTCTTT. Its translation: CASSLTGTANTEAFF. The rearrangement joins TRBV27 to TRBJ1-1; 7 bases are shared with TRBD1. With 3 bases clipped from V and 2 bases from J, the junction kept 6 bases outside the gene matches. The germline V gene encodes CDR1 MNHEY and CDR2 SMNVEV (reference sequence). The CDR3 extends over 15 amino acids.

This chain uses TRBV7-9 with TRBJ1-1; D perhaps matches TRBD1 (5 bases). The germline gives CDR1 SEHNR, CDR2 FQNEAQ (reference sequence). The germline V and J ends were trimmed by 4 bases and 4 bases, with 7 bases remaining between them. The CDR3 is 12 residues long. CDR3 coding DNA: TGTGCCAGCAGCTCGGGGCGCACTGAAGCTTTCTTT. As protein: CASSSGRTEAFF.

The chain couples TRBV9 to TRBJ2-7, with D uncertain. The V gene's germline CDR1 is SGDLS and CDR2 YYNGEE. The CDR3 spans 14 residues. Between the trimmed V and J ends, which lost 0 bases and 0 bases, there was a span of 7 bases. CDR3 sequence reads: CASSVAVGSYEQYF. DNA of the CDR3: TGTGCCAGCAGCGTAGCCGTGGGCTCCTACGAGCAGTACTTC. Full variable domain (rest looked up from reference TRBV9 and TRBJ2-7): DSGVTQTPKHLITATGQRVTLRCSPRSGDLSVYWYQQSLDQGLQFLIQYYNGEERAKGNILERFSAQQFPDLHSELNLSSLELGDSALYFCASSVAVGSYEQYFGPGTRLTVT.

This chain links TRBV6-1 with TRBJ1-2, with 8 bases aligning to TRBD1. Germline CDR1 is MNHNS and CDR2 is SASEGT. CDR3 length: 12 amino acids. Losses at the gene ends were 7 bases for V and 8 bases for J; bases not matched to a gene: 6. CDR3 in DNA: TGTGCCAGCAACGGACAGGGCGTAGGCTACACCTTC. Protein product: CASNGQGVGYTF.

CDR3: CASSLALGAGTDTQYF. The CDR3 region has the DNA TGTGCCAGCAGCTTAGCGCTAGGGGCTGGCACAGATACGCAGTATTTT. The rearrangement uses TRBV7-2 and TRBJ2-3; tentative D call: TRBD1 (5 bases). V dropped 0 bases and J dropped 1 base, with 11 bases sitting between them. The CDR3 consists of 16 residues. Germline CDR1 is SGHTA and CDR2 is FQGNSA.

V and J are TRBV5-1 and TRBJ2-7; no clear D. V was cut by 4 bases and J by 0 bases, with 11 bases left in between. This CDR3 contains 14 residues. The germline V gene has CDR1 SGHRS and CDR2 YFSETQ. CDR3 coding DNA: TGCGCCAGCAGCGAAACTGTCAGCTCCTACGAGCAGTACTTC. Residues: CASSETVSSYEQYF.

The chain joins TRBV18 to TRBJ1-1; D uncertain. Trimming stripped 2 bases from V and 2 bases from J, with 12 bases between. Germline assignment: CDR1 KGHSH and CDR2 LQKENI. This CDR3 is built from 15 residues. CDR3 in amino acids: CASSPMGRGNTEAFF. The CDR3 DNA reads TGTGCCAGCTCACCAATGGGTCGGGGTAACACTGAAGCTTTCTTT.

The chain recombines TRBV18 with TRBJ1-4; the D is unclear. The CDR3 contains 14 residues. In germline, CDR1 is KGHSH, CDR2 LQKENI. Trimming shortened V by 0 bases and J by 8 bases, and 10 bases separated the two germline ends. The CDR3 DNA follows: TGTGCCAGCTCACCACCGTCAGTTTCGGAAAAACTGTTTTTT. Protein: CASSPPSVSEKLFF.

This clone was seen a handful of times. The chain recombines TRBV4-1 with TRBJ2-7; 11 nucleotides match TRBD1. CDR1 is MGHRA, CDR2 YSYEKL, per germline. The CDR3 covers 15 residues. V dropped 2 bases and J dropped 6; count of bases not matched to a gene: 6. The CDR3 nucleotides are TGCGCCAGCAGCCAACTCGGGACAGGGGGGACCGAGCAGTACTTC. As protein: CASSQLGTGGTEQYF.

This clone was seen only a few times. The chain couples TRBV18 to TRBJ1-1; tentative D call: TRBD1 (6 bases). V was pared by 1 base and J by 5 bases, with 17 bases between. This CDR3 has 16 residues. In germline, CDR1 is KGHSH, CDR2 LQKENI. The CDR3 is CASSPQLGLGTTEAFF. CDR3 in DNA: TGTGCCAGCTCACCACAGCTGGGGCTTGGGACAACTGAAGCTTTCTTT.

The chain carries TRBV28 and TRBJ2-1, with 9 bases aligning to TRBD2. The germline V gene encodes CDR1 MDHEN and CDR2 SYDVKM. Trimming took 0 bases from V and 6 from J; bases not matched to a gene: 12. The CDR3 totals 18 residues. This CDR3 reads CASSLWTIGGRAPNEQFF. CDR3 DNA: TGTGCCAGCAGTTTATGGACTATCGGCGGGAGGGCTCCCAATGAGCAGTTCTTC.

The chain carries TRBV18 and TRBJ1-1; D is possibly TRBD1 (5 bases). This CDR3 comprises 18 residues. V was cut by 3 bases and J by 2 bases, with 22 bases left in between. Germline V CDR1 and CDR2: KGHSH, LQKENI. The chain's CDR3 is CASSPTLLLTGTNTEAFF. CDR3 coding DNA: TGTGCCAGCTCACCCACCTTACTCCTGACCGGGACTAACACTGAAGCTTTCTTT.

The CDR3 DNA reads as TGTGCCAGTTCGGGACTAGCGGGAGTGCATACGCAGTATTTT. Amino acids: CASSGLAGVHTQYF. V is TRBV19 and J is TRBJ2-3; TRBD2 aligns across 14 bases. CDR1 and CDR2 (germline): LNHDA, SQIVND (reference sequence). The CDR3 spans 14 residues. J gave up 7 bases and V 8 bases, and 5 bases lay outside the gene matches.